One and the same sample provided the 18 T cell receptor beta chains below, sequenced in a study of CD8 T cells in Susac syndrome. About 0.5 to 1 ug RNA was reverse transcribed with random hexamers. TCRdb reanalysed the immunoSEQ multiplex PCR reads using MiXCR and keeps one entry per CDR3 protein. This table holds 200,000 to 300,000 distinct CDR3 sequences, almost 97% found once. Sample: CD4+ T cells from PBMCs. The receptor source for this set is a human donor with Susac syndrome.

The CDR3 DNA sequence: TGTGCCTGGAGTCCCGGGACAGGGACATCCTATGGCTACACCTTC. It codes for CAWSPGTGTSYGYTF. The V call is TRBV30, the J call TRBJ1-2, with 9 bases lining up with TRBD1. This CDR3 has 15 residues. Trimming removed 2 bases from V and 4 bases from J; junction bases left unmatched: 8. Looked up from germline, CDR1 is GTSNPN and CDR2 is SVGIG (reference sequence).

This rearrangement joins TRBV29-1 to TRBJ1-2; 9 positions agree with TRBD1. Germline V gene sequence: CDR1 SQVTM, CDR2 ANQGSEA. This CDR3 has 13 amino acids. Germline trimming cut 6 bases from V and 7 bases from J; bases unmatched to any gene: 9. The CDR3 reads CSVVVQGASGYTF. DNA of the CDR3: TGCAGCGTGGTAGTACAGGGGGCATCTGGCTACACCTTC.

V and J are TRBV12-3 or TRBV12-4 and TRBJ1-5; D perhaps matches TRBD1 (6 bases). Trimming cost V 2 bases and J 4 bases, with 15 bases left between them. The CDR3 totals 16 residues. In DNA, the CDR3 is TGTGCCAGCAGTTTAATAGCAGGGAGGGGGAATCAGCCCCAGCATTTT. It yields the protein CASSLIAGRGNQPQHF.

The chain has TRBV9 and TRBJ2-6; D not resolved. Germline CDR1 is SGDLS and CDR2 is YYNGEE. V dropped 4 bases and J dropped 0 bases, with 8 bases sitting between them. This CDR3 comprises 15 residues. This chain's CDR3 is CASSQLLSGANVLTF. The CDR3, as DNA: TGTGCCAGCAGCCAGCTACTCTCTGGGGCCAACGTCCTGACTTTC.

The chain uses TRBV29-1 and TRBJ2-1, with a tentative D call TRBD2 (5 bases). Germline lookup yields CDR1 SQVTM and CDR2 ANQGSEA. The CDR3 runs to 14 residues. The V and J ends lost 1 base and 4 bases respectively, with 11 bases between them. In nucleotides, the CDR3 is TGCAGCGTTGAAGGCCTCGGGGAGTACAATGAGCAGTTCTTC. Translated: CSVEGLGEYNEQFF.

The chain is built from TRBV28 and TRBJ1-1, with D hard to call. CDR3 length: 12 residues. Germline-derived CDR1 and CDR2 are MDHEN and SYDVKM. V lost 5 bases to trimming and J lost 3 bases, with 7 bases between them. The DNA of the CDR3 is TGTGCCAGCAGTCTCCCCGACACTGAAGCTTTCTTT. Encoded protein: CASSLPDTEAFF.

This rearrangement joins TRBV5-6 to TRBJ1-5, with D tentatively TRBD1 (5 bases). The CDR3 runs to 18 residues. V lost 3 bases and J lost 3, with 22 bases in between. CDR1 and CDR2 from the germline V gene are SGHDT and YYEEEE. The CDR3: CASSSARRGWGNNQPQHF. CDR3 DNA sequence: TGTGCCAGCAGCTCGGCCCGGCGGGGTTGGGGCAACAATCAGCCCCAGCATTTT.

The count of this clonotype is one. This chain's CDR3 is CSPGEGQGARGYTF. The CDR3 DNA sequence: TGCAGCCCAGGAGAGGGACAGGGGGCACGTGGCTACACCTTC. The V and J genes are TRBV29-1 and TRBJ1-2; 12 nucleotides align to TRBD1. The CDR3 has 14 residues. V was pared by 8 bases and J by 7 bases, with 11 bases of the junction left unmatched. Germline V lookup: CDR1 SQVTM, CDR2 ANQGSEA.

The gene calls are TRBV6-5 and TRBJ1-2; D remains unclear. This CDR3 is 13 amino acids long. CDR1 is MNHEY, CDR2 SVGAGI, per germline. The V end was cut by 9 bases, the J end by 2 bases, with 13 bases between. The CDR3 here is CASSRTQNYGYTF. CDR3 coding DNA: TGTGCCAGTTCCAGGACGCAGAACTATGGCTACACCTTC.

A note on this clonotype: A read error may produce the germline difference seen at one junction end. J is TRBJ2-3 and V is TRBV28; TRBD1 aligns across 7 bases. CDR3 size: 15 residues. CDR1 is MDHEN and CDR2 is SYDVKM in the germline V gene. CDR3 sequence reads: CASSSGQYNTDTQYF. CDR3 DNA sequence: TGTGCCAGCAGTTCGGGACAGTACAACACAGATACGCAATATTTT.

The V call is TRBV4-1, the J call TRBJ2-5, with TRBD2 identical over 9 bases. The trim removed 4 bases at V and 4 bases at J, leaving 7 bases unmatched. This CDR3 is 15 amino acids long. Germline CDR1 is MGHRA and CDR2 is YSYEKL. This CDR3 is CASSPRGGRAETQYF. The CDR3 coding sequence is TGCGCCAGCAGCCCTCGAGGCGGGAGGGCAGAGACCCAGTACTTC.

The gene calls are TRBV30 and TRBJ2-1; TRBD2 matches 10 bases. V dropped 1 base and J dropped 6; count of bases not matched to a gene: 9. CDR1 GTSNPN and CDR2 SVGIG come from the germline V gene (reference sequence). The CDR3 consists of 16 residues. The DNA for the CDR3 is TGTGCCTGGAGTGACGCTCTAGCGGGAGTCCGCAATGAGCAGTTCTTC. This gives the protein CAWSDALAGVRNEQFF.

V gene TRBV19 combines with J gene TRBJ2-5, with TRBD2 matching 8 bases. This CDR3 is 14 amino acids long. The V gene's germline CDR1 is LNHDA and CDR2 SQIVND (reference sequence). The V segment lost 5 bases and the J segment 5 bases; nucleotides outside the gene matches: 7. Here the CDR3 reads CASSVSGSVETQYF. CDR3 in DNA: TGTGCCAGTAGTGTGAGCGGGAGTGTCGAGACCCAGTACTTC.

CDR3 DNA: TGTGCCAGCAGCTTTACTGGCGGCACTGAAGCTTTCTTT. Its translation is CASSFTGGTEAFF. The rearrangement joins TRBV7-9 to TRBJ1-1; no definite D call. Germline CDR1 and CDR2: SEHNR and FQNEAQ (reference sequence). Trimming stripped 3 bases from V and 4 bases from J, with 9 bases between. The CDR3 sequence is 13 residues long.

The chain is built from TRBV9 and TRBJ2-2, with TRBD1 matching 10 bases. V was clipped by 3 bases and J by 7 bases; unmatched bases: 6. In germline, CDR1 is SGDLS, CDR2 YYNGEE. There are 15 residues in the CDR3. The CDR3 here is CASSAGTGAGGELFF. The DNA of the CDR3 is TGTGCCAGCAGCGCTGGGACAGGGGCGGGCGGGGAGCTGTTTTTT.

V is TRBV23-1 and J is TRBJ2-1; 8 bases are a match to TRBD2. TRBV23-1 qualifies as an ORF whose function is uncertain. The junction had 14 bases not matched to a gene; V was cut back by 7 bases and J by 9 bases. This CDR3 is built from 15 residues. Written as DNA, the CDR3 is TGCGCCAGCAAAGGGCCCGGGACTAGAAGGAGTGAGCAGTTCTTC. Its translation: CASKGPGTRRSEQFF.

The CDR3 is CASGLGSYSRWDEQYF. CDR3 in DNA: TGTGCTAGTGGTTTGGGCTCTTACTCCCGTTGGGACGAGCAGTACTTC. V gene TRBV12-5 combines with J gene TRBJ2-7; D unclear. The germline V gene encodes CDR1 LGHNT and CDR2 FRNRAP. The ends were cut back, 1 base at V and 5 bases at J, with 18 bases in the middle. This CDR3 region has 16 residues.

The chain employs TRBV4-1 and TRBJ1-2; D possibly corresponds to TRBD1 (6 bases). The CDR3 contains 15 residues. The germline V gene has CDR1 MGHRA and CDR2 YSYEKL. Trimming shortened V by 8 bases and J by 3 bases, and 19 bases separated the two germline ends. CDR3 nucleotides: TGCGCCAGCGCCAACAGGGTAACAGGTTACTATGGCTACACCTTC. Translation: CASANRVTGYYGYTF.